The 32 T cell receptor beta chains presented below share a single source sample, sequenced in a study of cytomegalovirus exposure and HLA in healthy donors (dated by TCRdb to 2016 to 2017). Receptor amplification or capture employed the immunoSEQ multiplex PCR assay. For the multiplex PCR, a mixture combining 60 forward primers for TCR Vbeta segments and 13 reverse primers for TCR Jbeta segments was used. Not all clones reach the TCRdb copy of this immuneACCESS table, which keeps in-frame sequences only. Checked studies attribute under half of the gap to unresolved V genes and leave the rest unexplained. A total of around 170,000 clones appear in this sample, 70% to 80% of them only once. Approximately 2.5% of the sample lies in the top ten. Source material: PBMCs. These receptor sequences come from a man in his sixties in good health and CMV-seronegative.

J is TRBJ1-1 and V is TRBV27; 7 bases agree with TRBD1. Losses at the gene ends were 10 bases for V and 5 bases for J; bases not matched to a gene: 7. The CDR3 contains 12 residues. Germline assignment: CDR1 MNHEY and CDR2 SMNVEV (reference sequence). This CDR3 is CATHRGTTEAFF. The CDR3 bases are TGTGCCACGCACAGGGGAACGACTGAAGCTTTCTTT.

The chain is built from TRBV2 and TRBJ2-1, with 11 bases aligning to TRBD2. V lost 2 bases, J lost 10 bases, and 7 bases stayed unmatched. Germline V gene lookup returns CDR1 SNHLY and CDR2 FYNNEI. The CDR3 runs 15 residues. In DNA form, the CDR3 reads TGTGCCAGCAGTGAATTGGCTAGCGGGGGGAACGAGCAGTTCTTC. This translates into CASSELASGGNEQFF.

CDR3 region: CASSPLGQGTRYEQYF. As DNA, the CDR3 is TGTGCCAGCTCACCCCTCGGCCAGGGGACGCGTTACGAGCAGTACTTC. The V and J genes are TRBV18 and TRBJ2-7; maybe TRBD1 (6 bases). Per the germline V gene, CDR1 is KGHSH and CDR2 is LQKENI. Trimming left V 3 bases short and J 4 bases short, with 19 bases between. The CDR3 runs to 16 residues. Variable domain in full (rest from reference TRBV18 and TRBJ2-7): NAGVMQNPRHLVRRRGQEARLRCSPMKGHSHVYWYRQLPEEGLKFMVYLQKENIIDESGMPKERFSAEFPKEGPSILRIQQVVRGDSAAYFCASSPLGQGTRYEQYFGPGTRLTVT.

DNA for the CDR3: TGTGCCATCAGTGAGTCAGGGGGTGATCAGCCCCAGCATTTT. Translating it yields CAISESGGDQPQHF. V is TRBV10-3 and J is TRBJ1-5; D is possibly TRBD1 (6 bases). This CDR3 contains 14 residues. CDR1 ENHRY and CDR2 SYGVKD come from the germline V gene. Trimming left V 0 bases short and J 5 bases short, with 8 bases between.

The chain carries TRBV18 and TRBJ1-1; D perhaps matches TRBD1 (6 bases). The ends were cut back, 4 bases at V and 6 bases at J, with 18 bases in the middle. The germline gives CDR1 KGHSH, CDR2 LQKENI. The CDR3 has 15 residues. This chain's CDR3 is CASSRKAGEGPEAFF. Here the CDR3 DNA reads TGTGCCAGCTCACGGAAGGCAGGGGAGGGACCTGAAGCTTTCTTT.

This sequence joins TRBV7-8 and TRBJ1-2, with 7 bases identical to TRBD1. This CDR3 has 13 residues. V was clipped by 7 bases and J by 0 bases; unmatched bases: 2. Germline CDR1 reads SGHVS; CDR2 reads FQNEAQ. The DNA of the CDR3 is TGTGCCAGCACAGGGGGTCCTAACTATGGCTACACCTTC. It is translated as CASTGGPNYGYTF.

This chain uses TRBV5-5 with TRBJ1-3; 7 bases fit TRBD1. CDR3 length: 17 amino acids. Per germline, CDR1 SGHKS and CDR2 YYEKEE (reference sequence). V was clipped by 0 bases and J by 0 bases; unmatched bases: 6. The CDR3: CASSLDRGKASGNTIYF. The CDR3 DNA reads TGTGCCAGCAGCTTGGACAGGGGTAAAGCCTCTGGAAACACCATATATTTT.

The chain carries TRBV5-4 and TRBJ2-5; D gene unclear. The J call could be wrong; TRBJ2-7 is a better fit for the DNA end. CDR1 and CDR2 from the germline V gene are SGHNT and YYREEE (reference sequence). CDR3 length equals 13 residues. The CDR3 loop is CASSLAPSYEQYF. DNA for the CDR3: TGTGCCAGCAGCTTGGCGCCCTCCTACGAGCAGTACTTC.

In this sample, this clone turned up once. The rearrangement uses TRBV27 and TRBJ2-5; D is perhaps TRBD1 (6 bases). Matching the DNA end better, TRBJ2-7 makes the J call doubtful. The CDR3 spans 17 residues. Per germline, CDR1 MNHEY and CDR2 SMNVEV (reference sequence). The CDR3, as DNA: TGTGCCAGCACGCCCCGGAAGGACAGTGCTTTATCCTACGAGCAGTACTTC. Translated: CASTPRKDSALSYEQYF.

The chain uses TRBV9 and TRBJ2-3; D is undetermined. This CDR3 contains 15 residues. The V end was cut by 0 bases, the J end by 0 bases, with 8 bases between. Germline CDR1 and CDR2: SGDLS and YYNGEE. The chain's CDR3 is CASSVGAVSTDTQYF. The CDR3 nucleotides read TGTGCCAGCAGCGTAGGGGCTGTAAGCACAGATACGCAGTATTTT.

J is TRBJ2-3 and V is TRBV5-6; the D is unclear. Germline V CDR1 and CDR2: SGHDT, YYEEEE. Deletions cut 0 bases from V and 6 bases from J, with 5 bases between. This CDR3 spans 12 amino acids. CDR3 protein: CASSLARDTQYF. The CDR3 bases are TGTGCCAGCAGCTTGGCCAGGGATACGCAGTATTTT.

The chain combines TRBV6-6 with TRBJ2-7; unclear D gene. Germline CDR1 reads MNHNY; CDR2 reads SVGAGI (reference sequence). V lost 6 bases and J 4 bases, leaving 7 bases between the germline ends. CDR3 length: 11 residues. CDR3 amino acids: CASRAVYEQYF. CDR3 in DNA: TGTGCCAGCAGAGCCGTATACGAGCAGTACTTC.

The genes are TRBV5-1 and TRBJ2-4, with 7 bases identical to TRBD1. Germline CDR1 reads SGHRS; CDR2 reads YFSETQ. The CDR3 loop spans 15 amino acids. With V trimmed by 4 bases and J by 5 bases, 9 bases remained unmatched. The CDR3 is CASSVYGTEENIQYF. The CDR3 nucleotides read TGCGCCAGCAGCGTTTATGGGACAGAAGAAAACATTCAGTACTTC. Supplemented by reference TRBV5-1 and TRBJ2-4, the full variable domain reads KAGVTQTPRYLIKTRGQQVTLSCSPISGHRSVSWYQQTPGQGLQFLFEYFSETQRNKGNFPGRFSGRQFSNSRSEMNVSTLELGDSALYLCASSVYGTEENIQYFGAGTRLSVL.

The V gene is TRBV9, the J gene TRBJ2-1; D call uncertain. The CDR3 sequence is 15 residues long. The V gene's germline CDR1 is SGDLS and CDR2 YYNGEE. V was trimmed by 0 bases and J by 0 bases, leaving 7 bases between them. The DNA for the CDR3 is TGTGCCAGCAGCGTAGGCTGGAGCTCCTACAATGAGCAGTTCTTC. This translates into CASSVGWSSYNEQFF.

The chain is built from TRBV4-1 and TRBJ1-6, with 7 bases matching TRBD1. The CDR3 spans 14 residues. V lost 6 bases and J lost 9; bases outside the gene matches: 8. Per germline, CDR1 MGHRA and CDR2 YSYEKL. The CDR3 here is CASREGGFRSPLHF. The CDR3 coding sequence is TGCGCCAGCAGGGAAGGGGGCTTTCGTTCACCCCTCCACTTT.

V and J are TRBV5-1 and TRBJ1-1; D remains unclear. Between the trimmed V and J ends, which lost 0 bases and 1 base, there was a span of 10 bases. Germline lookup yields CDR1 SGHRS and CDR2 YFSETQ. The CDR3 has 15 residues. The DNA for the CDR3 is TGCGCCAGCAGCTTGGGAGGCTACGCGAACACTGAAGCTTTCTTT. Its protein is CASSLGGYANTEAFF.

This clone appeared a single time. The V and J genes are TRBV2 and TRBJ1-6, with 9 positions matching TRBD1. Germline CDR1 reads SNHLY; CDR2 reads FYNNEI. This CDR3 spans 16 amino acids. The V and J ends lost 10 bases and 7 bases, in that order; junction bases with no gene match: 14. The CDR3 protein is CATNTQGARVNSPLHF. The CDR3 region has the DNA TGTGCCACCAATACACAGGGGGCGCGGGTAAATTCACCCCTCCACTTT.

The gene calls are TRBV29-1 and TRBJ2-3; TRBD1 agrees at 7 bases. J was trimmed by 7 bases and V by 4 bases; bases with no gene match: 5. Germline V CDR1 and CDR2: SQVTM, ANQGSEA. The CDR3 spans 12 residues. The CDR3: CSVAGQAHTQYF. In nucleotides, the CDR3 is TGCAGCGTTGCTGGACAGGCCCATACGCAGTATTTT.

This clone qualifies as medium-sized (0.01 to 0.1%). V usage is TRBV5-1 and J usage is TRBJ2-7, with 8 nucleotides matching TRBD1. J lost 1 base, V lost 4 bases, and 7 bases had no gene match. This CDR3 contains 15 residues. In germline, CDR1 is SGHRS, CDR2 YFSETQ. CDR3 sequence: CASSDGQGKSYEQYF. CDR3 sequence (DNA): TGCGCCAGCAGCGACGGACAGGGTAAATCCTACGAGCAGTACTTC.

This rearrangement joins TRBV7-2 to TRBJ2-5; 8 bases match TRBD2. Matching the DNA end better, TRBJ2-7 makes the J call doubtful. The CDR3 consists of 15 residues. Germline V gives CDR1 SGHTA, CDR2 FQGNSA. CDR3 protein: CASSLEGREAYEQYF. The CDR3 bases are TGTGCCAGCAGCTTAGAGGGGCGGGAGGCGTACGAGCAGTACTTC.

V is TRBV11-2 and J is TRBJ1-2; no clear D. The CDR3 extends over 12 amino acids. Germline values: CDR1 SGHAT, CDR2 FQNNGV. Deletions cut 1 base from V and 9 bases from J, with 9 bases between. CDR3 sequence reads: CASSLVPYSYTF. The CDR3 region has the DNA TGTGCCAGCAGCTTAGTTCCGTACAGCTACACCTTC.

The J gene is TRBJ2-5, the V gene TRBV2, with 8 bases identical to TRBD1. The CDR3 is 16 amino acids. Germline trimming cut 6 bases from V and 3 bases from J; bases unmatched to any gene: 12. The germline V gene encodes CDR1 SNHLY and CDR2 FYNNEI. CDR3 sequence: CASSTTGGIVEETQYF. Here the CDR3 DNA reads TGTGCCAGCAGCACAACAGGGGGAATAGTAGAAGAGACCCAGTACTTC.

This chain joins TRBV15 and TRBJ2-2; a weak D match, TRBD1 (7 bases). Germline CDR1 and CDR2: LNHNV and YYDKDF (reference sequence). The V and J ends lost 0 bases and 5 bases respectively, with 16 bases between them. This CDR3 is built from 17 residues. This chain's CDR3 is CATSRDHVQGGTGELFF. DNA for the CDR3: TGTGCCACCAGCAGAGATCACGTCCAGGGGGGTACCGGGGAGCTGTTTTTT. The full variable domain, in which reference TRBV15 and TRBJ2-2 provide the parts outside the CDR3, is DAMVIQNPRYQVTQFGKPVTLSCSQTLNHNVMYWYQQKSSQAPKLLFHYYDKDFNNEADTPDNFQSRRPNTSFCFLDIRSPGLGDTAMYLCATSRDHVQGGTGELFFGEGSRLTVL.

The chain combines TRBV28 with TRBJ2-3; 11 bases are a match to TRBD2. The CDR3 contains 18 residues. Germline CDR1 and CDR2: MDHEN and SYDVKM. V trimming: 5 bases; J trimming: 0 bases; junction bases outside the gene matches: 10. The CDR3 DNA reads TGTGCCAGCAGTGGGACACGACTAGCGGGATTTAGCACAGATACGCAGTATTTT. It specifies CASSGTRLAGFSTDTQYF. The variable domain in full, with the rest retrieved from reference TRBV28 and TRBJ2-3, is DVKVTQSSRYLVKRTGEKVFLECVQDMDHENMFWYRQDPGLGLRLIYFSYDVKMKEKGDIPEGYSVSREKKERFSLILESASTNQTSMYLCASSGTRLAGFSTDTQYFGPGTRLTVL.

This clone was observed a handful of times. This sequence joins TRBV6-5 and TRBJ1-1; the match to TRBD1 covers 8 bases. The CDR3 is 14 amino acids. Germline lookup yields CDR1 MNHEY and CDR2 SVGAGI. Trimming took 6 bases from V and 4 from J; bases not matched to a gene: 7. CDR3 bases: TGTGCCAGCAGGGCGACAGGGGTCGTCACTGAAGCTTTCTTT. Amino acid sequence: CASRATGVVTEAFF.

The V gene is TRBV2, the J gene TRBJ1-1, with D tentatively TRBD1 (5 bases). The V end lost 4 bases, the J end lost 1 base, and 10 bases lay between the germline ends. Germline V gene lookup returns CDR1 SNHLY and CDR2 FYNNEI. The CDR3 totals 14 residues. CDR3 residues: CASSVGRENTEAFF. In DNA, the CDR3 is TGTGCCAGCAGTGTCGGCAGGGAGAACACTGAAGCTTTCTTT.

This sequence joins TRBV11-2 and TRBJ2-1; D possibly corresponds to TRBD2 (5 bases). Germline V gene sequence: CDR1 SGHAT, CDR2 FQNNGV. V was pared by 3 bases and J by 3 bases, with 15 bases between. The CDR3 covers 16 residues. CDR3 region: CASSLILLANYNEQFF. CDR3 DNA sequence: TGTGCCAGCAGCTTGATTCTCCTAGCAAACTACAATGAGCAGTTCTTC.

The chain has TRBV5-4 and TRBJ2-1; 7 nucleotides match TRBD2. Germline CDR1 SGHNT, CDR2 YYREEE (reference sequence). There are 15 residues in the CDR3. The trim removed 1 base at V and 3 bases at J, leaving 4 bases unmatched. CDR3 sequence (DNA): TGTGCCAGCAGCTTGCTGGGGGGGAACTACAATGAGCAGTTCTTC. Protein: CASSLLGGNYNEQFF.

The chain has TRBV7-8 and TRBJ1-1; 7 nucleotides line up with TRBD1. Trimming at V came to 2 bases and at J to 0 bases, leaving 6 bases not matched to a gene. CDR3 size: 16 residues. From germline, CDR1 is SGHVS and CDR2 FQNEAQ. The CDR3 nucleotides are TGTGCCAGCAGCTTATCGGGGACAGCACTGAACACTGAAGCTTTCTTT. Its protein product is CASSLSGTALNTEAFF.

The sample holds a few counts of this clone. This chain connects TRBV19 to TRBJ2-6; D is uncertain. Germline CDR1 is LNHDA and CDR2 is SQIVND (reference sequence). The CDR3 consists of 14 residues. V shed 7 bases and J shed 0 bases, with 7 bases lying between them. The DNA for the CDR3 is TGTGCCAGTATAGCCCGCTCTGGGGCCAACGTCCTGACTTTC. Translated, it gives CASIARSGANVLTF.

The chain carries TRBV5-6 and TRBJ2-7, with 7 bases matching TRBD1. This CDR3 comprises 15 residues. From germline, CDR1 is SGHDT and CDR2 YYEEEE. Trimming took 0 bases from V and 9 from J; bases not matched to a gene: 12. CDR3 nucleotides: TGTGCCAGCAGCTTGGACGGGACAGCTCCCTGCGTGCAGTACTTC. It specifies CASSLDGTAPCVQYF.

The V and J genes are TRBV10-1 and TRBJ2-7; TRBD1 agrees at 8 bases. Germline CDR1 reads WNHNN; CDR2 reads SYGVQD (reference sequence). The trim removed 0 bases at V and 0 bases at J, leaving 4 bases unmatched. This CDR3 has 16 amino acids. The CDR3 nucleotides are TGCGCCAGCAGTGAGTCGGGGACAGGTAGCTCCTACGAGCAGTACTTC. Translation: CASSESGTGSSYEQYF.